This TCR beta chain was retrieved from a study of T-cell memory formation after mild COVID-19. Findings of the study overall: Cross-reactive memory seemingly joined, as some responding clones were found in pre-infection memory.

With respect to this clonotype: Antigen unknown.

TCRdb ran MiXCR on the 5' RACE reads and lists one entry per CDR3 protein. Seen here are hundreds of thousands of distinct CDR3 sequences, roughly 22% observed once, and the top ten hold around 13%. The CDR3 length is 20 residues. V gave up 6 bases and J gave up 1 base; unmatched junction bases: 24. Per germline, CDR1 DFQATT and CDR2 SNEGSKA (reference sequence). Sequencing was carried out using PBMCs or a T cell subset sorted from them (not recorded which). The source is an adult woman who had mild COVID-19 (a few samples of this study predate the infection). Cell type and time point are not known. The chain carries TRBV20-1 and TRBJ2-3; 8 bases align to TRBD2. CDR3 amino acids: CSAPPLLAEPGPKGTDTQYF. The CDR3 DNA reads as TGCAGTGCCCCACCCCTACTAGCGGAGCCGGGCCCAAAAGGCACAGATACGCAGTATTTT.